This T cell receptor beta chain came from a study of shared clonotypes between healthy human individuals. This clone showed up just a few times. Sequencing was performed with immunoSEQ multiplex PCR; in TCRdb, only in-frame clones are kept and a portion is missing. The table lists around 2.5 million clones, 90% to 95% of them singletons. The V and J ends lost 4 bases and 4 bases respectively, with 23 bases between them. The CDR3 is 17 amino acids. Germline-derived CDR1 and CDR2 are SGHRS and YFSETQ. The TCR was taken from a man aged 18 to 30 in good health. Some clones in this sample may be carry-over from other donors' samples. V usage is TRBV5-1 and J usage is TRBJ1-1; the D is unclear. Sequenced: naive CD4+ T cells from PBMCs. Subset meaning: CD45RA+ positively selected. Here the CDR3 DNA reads TGCGCCAGCAGCCCCTATCCCTTCGACCGCCTTGCCACTGAAGCTTTCTTT. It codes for CASSPYPFDRLATEAFF.